A single sample is the source of the 27 T cell receptor beta chains below, sequenced in a study of PD-1 blockade in mismatch repair-deficient tumors. The assay was immunoSEQ multiplex PCR, and TCRdb's table has in-frame clones only and misses some. There are 49,000 or so clones in the sample; approximately 81% occur only once, and roughly 8% lies in the top ten. Sequenced material: peripheral blood, taken 20 weeks after starting pembrolizumab. The receptors derive from an adult with mismatch repair-deficient cancer.

The chain carries TRBV9 and TRBJ2-7; D is unresolved. The CDR3 loop spans 12 amino acids. The germline V and J ends were trimmed by 0 bases and 7 bases, with 8 bases remaining between them. CDR1 is SGDLS and CDR2 is YYNGEE in the germline V gene. CDR3 sequence: CASSVAGAEQYF. The CDR3 coding sequence is TGTGCCAGCAGCGTAGCGGGTGCGGAGCAGTACTTC.

A few counts support this clone. This CDR3 fails to terminate in the conserved phenylalanine or tryptophan, so it likely reflects a read error. The DNA is left out, because the CDR3 cannot be placed on it with certainty; the CDR3 is given as TCRdb lists it. V and J are TRBV27 and TRBJ1-1. Looked up from germline, CDR1 is MNHEY and CDR2 is SMNVEV (reference sequence). The CDR3 is 10 residues long, ends included. CDR3 region: CASSAGGPRV.

This sequence joins TRBV6-1 and TRBJ2-5; maybe TRBD2 (6 bases). V was shortened by 6 bases and J by 4 bases, with 12 bases between the two germline ends. Germline CDR1 is MNHNS and CDR2 is SASEGT. CDR3 length: 13 amino acids. The CDR3 DNA reads TGTGCCAGCAGCAGGGAGGCCATAGAGACCCAGTACTTC. Protein: CASSREAIETQYF.

The genes are TRBV9 and TRBJ2-1; 10 nucleotides agree with TRBD2. With 4 bases clipped from V and 8 bases from J, the junction kept 6 bases outside the gene matches. Germline assignment: CDR1 SGDLS and CDR2 YYNGEE. The CDR3 contains 14 residues. The CDR3 DNA sequence: TGTGCCAGCAGCTCCGGGACTAGCGCCGATGAGCAGTTCTTC. Amino acid sequence: CASSSGTSADEQFF. Together with reference TRBV9 and TRBJ2-1, the CDR3 gives the full variable domain: DSGVTQTPKHLITATGQRVTLRCSPRSGDLSVYWYQQSLDQGLQFLIQYYNGEERAKGNILERFSAQQFPDLHSELNLSSLELGDSALYFCASSSGTSADEQFFGPGTRLTVL.

The rearrangement uses TRBV7-3 and TRBJ2-1; D might be TRBD2 (6 bases). V lost 2 bases to trimming and J lost 10 bases, with 12 bases between them. The CDR3 is 13 residues long. Germline CDR1 reads SGHTA; CDR2 reads FQGTGA. The CDR3 region has the DNA TGTGCCAGCAGCTTAGGGGTAGCGGAGGAGCAGTTCTTC. This translates into CASSLGVAEEQFF.

The chain recombines TRBV11-2 with TRBJ2-5; D gene uncertain. Germline values: CDR1 SGHAT, CDR2 FQNNGV. V gave up 3 bases and J gave up 1 base, with 9 bases separating them. CDR3 length: 14 amino acids. CDR3 coding DNA: TGTGCCAGCAGCTTTTTCCTGGGCCAAGAGACCCAGTACTTC. Translating gives CASSFFLGQETQYF.

The rearrangement uses TRBV6-1 and TRBJ1-5; no reliable D call. CDR1 is MNHNS and CDR2 is SASEGT in the germline V gene. Deletions cut 2 bases from V and 5 bases from J, with 10 bases between. This CDR3 region has 14 residues. Written as DNA, the CDR3 is TGTGCCAGCAGTGAATTTCCCGGGGATCAGCCCCAGCATTTT. As protein: CASSEFPGDQPQHF.

This clone appeared a few times. The chain has TRBV28 and TRBJ1-4; 8 bases fit TRBD1. The CDR3 spans 15 residues. CDR1 is MDHEN, CDR2 SYDVKM, per germline. V shed 6 bases, J shed 7 bases, and the junction held 10 bases outside the gene matches. CDR3 nucleotides: TGTGCCAGCAGACCGACCGGGACAGGCGTTGAAAAACTGTTTTTT. Translation: CASRPTGTGVEKLFF.

V and J are TRBV25-1 and TRBJ1-5; D unclear. V was shortened by 3 bases and J by 0 bases, with 6 bases between the two germline ends. Germline V CDR1 and CDR2: MGHDK, SYGVNS. This CDR3 has 14 amino acids. This chain's CDR3 is CASSDIYSNQPQHF. CDR3 coding DNA: TGTGCCAGCAGTGACATCTATAGCAATCAGCCCCAGCATTTT.

In its sample, this clone was seen a few times. V usage is TRBV11-3 and J usage is TRBJ1-1; D not certain. Germline V CDR1 and CDR2: SGHNT, YENEEA. The CDR3 has 15 residues. Trimming pared 5 bases from V and 1 base from J, leaving 14 bases between. The CDR3 loop reads CASSPGGMGNTEAFF. The CDR3 DNA is TGTGCCAGCAGCCCTGGAGGTATGGGGAACACTGAAGCTTTCTTT.

The rearrangement joins TRBV4-1 to TRBJ1-2, with 9 bases fitting TRBD1. Trimming took 1 base from V and 2 from J; bases not matched to a gene: 2. Germline V CDR1 and CDR2: MGHRA, YSYEKL. The CDR3 consists of 15 residues. The CDR3 bases are TGCGCCAGCAGCCAAGCCGGGACAGGGAACTATGGCTACACCTTC. It encodes CASSQAGTGNYGYTF.

J is TRBJ2-7 and V is TRBV11-2; D may be TRBD2 (5 bases). The V end lost 3 bases, the J end lost 7 bases, and 13 bases lay between the germline ends. Germline loops: CDR1 SGHAT, CDR2 FQNNGV. This CDR3 spans 13 amino acids. The CDR3 DNA is TGTGCCAGCAGCTTTGGGGAGTTCCGGGAGCAGTACTTC. Residues: CASSFGEFREQYF.

The chain combines TRBV6-5 with TRBJ2-5, with 14 bases identical to TRBD2. The CDR3 has 15 amino acids. Germline assignment: CDR1 MNHEY and CDR2 SVGAGI. Unmatched junction bases numbered 3, after V lost 5 bases and J lost 4 bases. The CDR3 DNA reads as TGTGCCAGCAGTCCGGGACTAGCGGGAGTAGAGACCCAGTACTTC. This gives the protein CASSPGLAGVETQYF.

This clone has just one count. V gene TRBV30 combines with J gene TRBJ1-1; D call uncertain. Germline V gene data show CDR1 as GTSNPN and CDR2 as SVGIG (reference sequence). The CDR3 loop spans 13 amino acids. Deletions cut 0 bases from V and 5 bases from J, with 10 bases between. For the CDR3, the DNA is TGTGCCTGGAGTGTAGAGTGGACGACTGAAGCTTTCTTT. As protein: CAWSVEWTTEAFF. Based on the CDR3 plus reference TRBV30 and TRBJ1-1, the full variable domain is SQTIHQWPATLVQPVGSPLSLECTVEGTSNPNLYWYRQAAGRGLQLLFYSVGIGQISSEVPQNLSASRPQDRQFILSSKKLLLSDSGFYLCAWSVEWTTEAFFGQGTRLTVV.

The rearrangement joins TRBV7-2 to TRBJ1-3, with no clear D. The CDR3 extends over 16 amino acids. V lost 4 bases and J 0 bases, leaving 13 bases between the germline ends. The germline gives CDR1 SGHTA, CDR2 FQGNSA. The CDR3 sequence is CASSSLGIASGNTIYF. CDR3 nucleotide sequence: TGTGCCAGCAGCTCGTTGGGCATCGCCTCTGGAAACACCATATATTTT. Drawing the rest from reference TRBV7-2 and TRBJ1-3, the complete variable domain is GAGVSQSPSNKVTEKGKDVELRCDPISGHTALYWYRQSLGQGLEFLIYFQGNSAPDKSGLPSDRFSAERTGGSVSTLTIQRTQQEDSAVYLCASSSLGIASGNTIYFGEGSWLTVV.

This clone was detected only a few times. This rearrangement joins TRBV7-6 to TRBJ1-2; D is undetermined. The CDR3 is made up of 16 amino acids. CDR1 is SGHVS and CDR2 is FNYEAQ in the germline V gene. Trimming shortened V by 3 bases and J by 6 bases, and 20 bases separated the two germline ends. The CDR3 DNA reads as TGTGCCAGCAGCTTCCAGGTTCAAGGGTTTACGGATGGCTACACCTTC. This gives the protein CASSFQVQGFTDGYTF.

The chain uses TRBV9 and TRBJ2-3; D is perhaps TRBD1 or TRBD2 (5 bases each). The V and J ends lost 0 bases and 7 bases respectively, with 12 bases between them. This CDR3 contains 14 residues. Per germline, CDR1 SGDLS and CDR2 YYNGEE. The CDR3 region has the DNA TGTGCCAGCAGCGTAGGAGAGGGGTGGTATACGCAGTATTTT. Translation: CASSVGEGWYTQYF.

V and J are TRBV7-2 and TRBJ2-7, with 13 bases matching TRBD2. The CDR3 spans 15 residues. Looked up from germline, CDR1 is SGHTA and CDR2 is FQGNSA. V trimming: 3 bases; J trimming: 6 bases; junction bases outside the gene matches: 5. CDR3 nucleotides: TGTGCCAGCAGCTTTCGTCGGACTAGCGGGAGCGAGCAGTACTTC. It encodes CASSFRRTSGSEQYF. The whole variable domain, filled in from reference TRBV7-2 and TRBJ2-7, reads GAGVSQSPSNKVTEKGKDVELRCDPISGHTALYWYRQSLGQGLEFLIYFQGNSAPDKSGLPSDRFSAERTGGSVSTLTIQRTQQEDSAVYLCASSFRRTSGSEQYFGPGTRLTVT.

This clone appeared once. The chain links TRBV6-6 to TRBJ2-2; no definite D call. The CDR3 loop spans 14 amino acids. V dropped 0 bases and J dropped 8 bases, with 10 bases sitting between them. Germline CDR1 MNHNY, CDR2 SVGAGI (reference sequence). CDR3 residues: CASSYSTPRGELFF. CDR3 coding DNA: TGTGCCAGCAGTTACTCGACGCCGAGAGGGGAGCTGTTTTTT.

The chain carries TRBV9 and TRBJ1-3, with 8 bases that match TRBD1. This CDR3 is built from 15 residues. The germline V gene has CDR1 SGDLS and CDR2 YYNGEE. The J segment lost 4 bases and the V segment lost 0 bases, leaving 3 bases of the junction unmatched. CDR3 DNA sequence: TGTGCCAGCAGCGTAGCGGGACAGGCCGGAAACACCATATATTTT. Translation gives CASSVAGQAGNTIYF.

The chain joins TRBV25-1 to TRBJ2-2; 9 nucleotides line up with TRBD1. Germline loops: CDR1 MGHDK, CDR2 SYGVNS. The CDR3 loop spans 16 amino acids. The V segment lost 3 bases and the J segment 2 bases; nucleotides outside the gene matches: 4. CDR3 DNA sequence: TGTGCCAGCAGTGACGACAGGGGGGAAAACACCGGGGAGCTGTTTTTT. Residues: CASSDDRGENTGELFF.

This clone has only a few counts. CDR3 sequence: CASSITGMKNEQFF. DNA for the CDR3: TGTGCCAGTAGTATAACGGGGATGAAAAATGAGCAGTTCTTC. The V call is TRBV19, the J call TRBJ2-1; a weak D match, TRBD2 (5 bases). Germline CDR1 and CDR2: LNHDA and SQIVND (reference sequence). The CDR3 is 14 residues long. The germline V and J ends were trimmed by 2 bases and 7 bases, with 12 bases remaining between them. Combining the CDR3 with reference TRBV19 and TRBJ2-1 gives the whole variable domain DGGITQSPKYLFRKEGQNVTLSCEQNLNHDAMYWYRQDPGQGLRLIYYSQIVNDFQKGDIAEGYSVSREKKESFPLTVTSAQKNPTAFYLCASSITGMKNEQFFGPGTRLTVL.

The V and J genes are TRBV19 and TRBJ2-1; 7 nucleotides agree with TRBD2. This CDR3 contains 18 residues. Germline V gives CDR1 LNHDA, CDR2 SQIVND (reference sequence). The V segment lost 1 base and the J segment 8 bases; nucleotides outside the gene matches: 17. DNA of the CDR3: TGTGCCAGTAGTATAGGGGGGGACTACCGTACGTCCCTCGATGAGCAGTTCTTC. Translation gives CASSIGGDYRTSLDEQFF. Complete variable domain (other parts from reference TRBV19 and TRBJ2-1): DGGITQSPKYLFRKEGQNVTLSCEQNLNHDAMYWYRQDPGQGLRLIYYSQIVNDFQKGDIAEGYSVSREKKESFPLTVTSAQKNPTAFYLCASSIGGDYRTSLDEQFFGPGTRLTVL.

V and J are TRBV28 and TRBJ2-5; 8 bases match TRBD1. Trimming at V came to 3 bases and at J to 5 bases, leaving 5 bases not matched to a gene. CDR1 MDHEN and CDR2 SYDVKM come from the germline V gene. The CDR3 runs to 14 residues. CDR3 loop: CASSFSRGHETQYF. The DNA of the CDR3 is TGTGCCAGCAGTTTTTCCAGGGGGCACGAGACCCAGTACTTC.

J is TRBJ1-1 and V is TRBV6-5; no reliable D call. The CDR3 runs 13 residues. Trimming removed 5 bases from V and 3 bases from J, with 10 bases in between. CDR1 is MNHEY and CDR2 is SVGAGI in the germline V gene. For the CDR3, the DNA is TGTGCCAGCAGTGTCACCTTAGACACTGAAGCTTTCTTT. Translated, it gives CASSVTLDTEAFF.

The rearrangement joins TRBV19 to TRBJ1-1, with D perhaps matching TRBD1 (5 bases). The CDR3 covers 13 residues. CDR1 and CDR2 (germline): LNHDA, SQIVND (reference sequence). V was cut by 9 bases and J by 4 bases, with 15 bases left in between. CDR3 DNA: TGTGCCAGCAGGCGCAGGGAGAGCACTGAAGCTTTCTTT. Protein product: CASRRRESTEAFF. Supplemented by reference TRBV19 and TRBJ1-1, the full variable domain reads DGGITQSPKYLFRKEGQNVTLSCEQNLNHDAMYWYRQDPGQGLRLIYYSQIVNDFQKGDIAEGYSVSREKKESFPLTVTSAQKNPTAFYLCASRRRESTEAFFGQGTRLTVV.

This chain links TRBV7-9 with TRBJ2-7; D is perhaps TRBD1 (5 bases). Trimming took 3 bases from V and 2 from J, leaving 14 bases between them. The germline V gene has CDR1 SEHNR and CDR2 FQNEAQ (reference sequence). The CDR3 totals 15 residues. CDR3 loop: CASSLTWQGTYEQYF. The CDR3 DNA reads TGTGCCAGCAGCTTGACTTGGCAGGGAACCTACGAGCAGTACTTC.